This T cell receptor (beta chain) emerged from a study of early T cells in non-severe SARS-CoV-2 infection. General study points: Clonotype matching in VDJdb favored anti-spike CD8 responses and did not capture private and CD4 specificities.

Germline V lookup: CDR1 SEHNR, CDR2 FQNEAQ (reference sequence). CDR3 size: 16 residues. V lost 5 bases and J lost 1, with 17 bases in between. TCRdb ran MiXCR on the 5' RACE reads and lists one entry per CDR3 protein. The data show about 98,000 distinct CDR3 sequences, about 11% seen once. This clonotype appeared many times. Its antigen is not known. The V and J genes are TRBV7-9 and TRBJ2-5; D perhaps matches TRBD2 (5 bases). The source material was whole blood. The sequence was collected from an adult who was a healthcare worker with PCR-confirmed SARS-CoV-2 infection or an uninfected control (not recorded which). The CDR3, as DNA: TGTGCCAGCAGCCCTAAGGTTGGACTTGCCCAAGAGACCCAGTACTTC. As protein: CASSPKVGLAQETQYF.